Following are 15 T cell receptor beta chains from one sample sequenced in a study of OX40 agonist ivuxolimab in advanced cancers. Here immunoSEQ multiplex PCR was the method, and the copy in TCRdb shows in-frame clones only, minus some. The sample includes fewer than 65,000 clones, around nine tenths of them seen just once. The input for sequencing was CD4+ or CD8+ T cells sorted from blood, taken in a trial of the OX40 agonist ivuxolimab. These receptors were taken from an adult with an advanced solid tumor such as melanoma, head and neck, liver or kidney cancer.

The rearrangement uses TRBV6-6 and TRBJ2-7; possible D gene TRBD1, 5 bases. The V gene lost 6 bases and the J gene lost 0 bases, with 15 bases spanning the gap. Per germline, CDR1 MNHNY and CDR2 SVGAGI (reference sequence). CDR3 length: 15 amino acids. The CDR3 sequence is CASRQDRWSSYEQYF. Written as DNA, the CDR3 is TGTGCCAGCAGGCAAGACAGATGGAGCTCCTACGAGCAGTACTTC.

The CDR3 DNA is TGTGCCAGCAGTTACGTTGGCGGGGGTTATGGCTACACCTTC. Protein sequence: CASSYVGGGYGYTF. V gene TRBV6-6 combines with J gene TRBJ1-2; the D gene is possibly TRBD1 (5 bases). V was clipped by 2 bases and J by 5 bases, with 12 bases between them. There are 14 residues in the CDR3. Germline-derived CDR1 and CDR2 are MNHNY and SVGAGI (reference sequence).

The rearrangement joins TRBV28 to TRBJ2-4; no firm D call. The germline gives CDR1 MDHEN, CDR2 SYDVKM. The CDR3 spans 14 residues. V was pared by 8 bases and J by 13 bases, with 24 bases between. The CDR3 is CASGVKTLTSLQYF. The DNA for the CDR3 is TGTGCCAGCGGGGTAAAAACCCTAACCTCCCTACAGTACTTC.

The CDR3 DNA is TGCAGCGTGACGACTAGCGGGACTATGCATGAGCAGTTCTTC. Amino acids: CSVTTSGTMHEQFF. This chain uses TRBV29-1 with TRBJ2-1; TRBD2 aligns across 11 bases. The germline V gene encodes CDR1 SQVTM and CDR2 ANQGSEA. The CDR3 covers 14 residues. Trimming cost V 6 bases and J 8 bases; bases outside gene matches: 9.

The chain joins TRBV4-3 to TRBJ2-5; D is undetermined. The CDR3 contains 17 residues. V was shortened by 0 bases and J by 2 bases, with 16 bases between the two germline ends. The germline V gene encodes CDR1 LGHNA and CDR2 YSLEER. The CDR3 DNA reads as TGCGCCAGCAGCCAAGATAGGGCTGGGTTCTATCAAGAGACCCAGTACTTC. The encoded protein is CASSQDRAGFYQETQYF.

The rearrangement uses TRBV7-3 and TRBJ2-7, with D perhaps matching TRBD1 (5 bases). The CDR3 spans 14 residues. The ends were cut back, 5 bases at V and 2 bases at J, with 13 bases in the middle. Germline lookup yields CDR1 SGHTA and CDR2 FQGTGA. CDR3 loop: CASSPPRGPYEQYF. The CDR3 DNA is TGTGCCAGCAGCCCCCCAAGGGGCCCCTACGAGCAGTACTTC.

There are a few counts of this clone. This chain connects TRBV4-1 to TRBJ2-5; no clear D gene. This CDR3 has 14 amino acids. In germline, CDR1 is MGHRA, CDR2 YSYEKL. Trimming cost V 0 bases and J 5 bases, with 10 bases left between them. The CDR3 sequence: CASSQEKGLETQYF. The DNA of the CDR3 is TGCGCCAGCAGCCAAGAAAAGGGCTTGGAGACCCAGTACTTC.

V gene TRBV6-5 combines with J gene TRBJ2-7; no clear D. Germline V gene sequence: CDR1 MNHEY, CDR2 SVGAGI. The CDR3 is made up of 12 amino acids. Trimming cost V 2 bases and J 7 bases, with 9 bases left between them. In DNA, the CDR3 is TGTGCCAGCAGTTACCCCAAAGGGGAGCAGTACTTC. Encoded protein: CASSYPKGEQYF.

This clone was counted a single time. The rearrangement links TRBV7-8 to TRBJ2-2; D is unclear. Trimming pared 5 bases from V and 7 bases from J, leaving 14 bases between. Germline-derived CDR1 and CDR2 are SGHVS and FQNEAQ. This CDR3 region has 14 residues. In nucleotides, the CDR3 is TGTGCCAGCAGCAACCGCCTTTCTATCGGGGAGCTGTTTTTT. It specifies CASSNRLSIGELFF.

The V and J genes are TRBV9 and TRBJ2-3; possible D gene TRBD2, 6 bases. In germline, CDR1 is SGDLS, CDR2 YYNGEE. Between the trimmed V and J ends, which lost 3 bases and 5 bases, there was a span of 13 bases. The length of the CDR3 is 14 residues. The CDR3 DNA reads TGTGCCAGCAGCGCCTATCGGCGGGGAGATACGCAGTATTTT. Residues: CASSAYRRGDTQYF.

This clone has only one observation. J is TRBJ2-1 and V is TRBV19, with 8 nucleotides matching TRBD1. Germline loops: CDR1 LNHDA, CDR2 SQIVND (reference sequence). This CDR3 has 14 amino acids. With 6 bases clipped from V and 10 bases from J, the junction kept 11 bases outside the gene matches. Here the CDR3 reads CASSPGGGSREQFF. The CDR3 coding sequence is TGTGCCAGTAGCCCAGGGGGCGGGTCACGCGAGCAGTTCTTC.

This chain links TRBV15 with TRBJ2-1; D gene unclear. This CDR3 comprises 12 residues. Deletions cut 0 bases from V and 7 bases from J, with 4 bases between. Looked up from germline, CDR1 is LNHNV and CDR2 is YYDKDF (reference sequence). CDR3 DNA: TGTGCCACCAGCAGAGATGTGAATGAGCAGTTCTTC. Amino acids: CATSRDVNEQFF.

This sequence joins TRBV4-1 and TRBJ1-2, with D possibly being TRBD1 (5 bases). CDR1 and CDR2 from the germline V gene are MGHRA and YSYEKL. The germline V and J ends were trimmed by 3 bases and 4 bases, with 15 bases remaining between them. This CDR3 spans 15 amino acids. As DNA, the CDR3 is TGCGCCAGCAGCCAGGGGGACGCGGAATTCTATGGCTACACCTTC. It specifies CASSQGDAEFYGYTF.

This clone was observed a handful of times. This chain uses TRBV27 with TRBJ2-3; 11 bases are a match to TRBD2. The V gene end was trimmed by 5 bases and the J gene end by 0 bases; junction bases not matched to a gene: 16. Germline V gives CDR1 MNHEY, CDR2 SMNVEV (reference sequence). This CDR3 contains 20 residues. The CDR3 is CASSPKGLAAVYISTDTQYF. For the CDR3, the DNA is TGTGCCAGCAGTCCTAAGGGACTAGCGGCTGTCTACATTAGCACAGATACGCAGTATTTT.

The chain combines TRBV7-2 with TRBJ2-5, with TRBD2 matching 7 bases. The V gene's germline CDR1 is SGHTA and CDR2 FQGNSA. This CDR3 has 13 amino acids. V shed 5 bases and J 14 bases; nucleotides not matched to a gene: 14. The DNA for the CDR3 is TGTGCCAGCAGCCTAACCGGAAGGGAGGGCCAATACTTC. The encoded protein is CASSLTGREGQYF.